The sequence of this T cell receptor beta chain was determined in a study of blood T cells in healthy people across ages. CDR1 and CDR2 (germline): SGHAT, FQNNGV. This CDR3 region has 13 residues. Trimming pared 0 bases from V and 10 bases from J, leaving 12 bases between. The use of a sample-barcoded 5' primer and a J-beta primer mix characterized a second PCR of about 7 to 12 cycles. TCRdb processed the 5' RACE reads anew with MiXCR; each CDR3 protein has one entry. Of 730,000 or so distinct CDR3 sequences detected, 40% to 45% appear once; the ten largest clones hold 25% to 35%. Sequencing used blood. The source of this sequence is a man older than 75 in good health. The chain couples TRBV11-2 to TRBJ1-1, with no clear D. The CDR3, as DNA: TGTGCCAGCAGCTTAGATTGGGGTGTCGGAGCTTTCTTT. It specifies CASSLDWGVGAFF. Drawing the rest from reference TRBV11-2 and TRBJ1-1, the complete variable domain is EAGVAQSPRYKIIEKRQSVAFWCNPISGHATLYWYQQILGQGPKLLIQFQNNGVVDDSQLPKDRFSAERLKGVDSTLKIQPAKLEDSAVYLCASSLDWGVGAFFGQGTRLTVV.